Sequencing of this T cell receptor beta chain was carried out in a study of OX40 agonist ivuxolimab in advanced cancers. Study results and caveats: The mean number of expanded clones was higher in CD8+ T cells than in CD4+. Individuals who were partial responders at 0.1-3.0 mg/kg had clonal expansion that ranked among the lowest.

Notes on this clone: Its antigen is unknown.

Assay: immunoSEQ multiplex PCR; the TCRdb copy retains only in-frame clones and omits some. The profile shows some 30,000 clones, 92% of them singletons. CDR1 SNHLY and CDR2 FYNNEI come from the germline V gene. V gave up 9 bases and J gave up 2 bases; unmatched junction bases: 5. CDR3 length equals 13 residues. The receptor comes from an adult with an advanced solid tumor such as melanoma, head and neck, liver or kidney cancer. The V call is TRBV2, the J call TRBJ1-2, with 8 nucleotides matching TRBD1. The sample consisted of CD4+ or CD8+ T cells sorted from blood, taken in a trial of the OX40 agonist ivuxolimab. CDR3 sequence (DNA): TGTGCCAGGGACAGGGAAACGAACTATGGCTACACCTTC. It codes for CARDRETNYGYTF.